What follows are 27 T cell receptor beta chains derived from one specimen sequenced in a study of T cell responses to AZD1222 COVID-19 vaccine (dated by TCRdb to the early 2020s). Library creation used the immunoSEQ multiplex PCR assay. TCRdb holds this immuneACCESS table with in-frame rearrangements only. Some clones are missing; in checked studies, unresolved V genes explain under half, and the rest has no known cause. In all, the sample holds 120,000 or so clones, and 85% to 90% of those were seen once. The top ten constitute approximately 10% of the sample. Reading the label with the study, this specimen's time point is: baseline before first vaccination. The intended sense of this specimen's treatment or condition label: meningococcal conjugate vaccine given as trial control. The starting material was peripheral blood, obtained on day 0 of MenACWY control vaccination. All receptors derive from an adult in good health.

The chain carries TRBV2 and TRBJ1-3; D gene uncertain. Germline CDR1 and CDR2: SNHLY and FYNNEI. This CDR3 is 14 amino acids long. The V end was cut by 4 bases, the J end by 0 bases, with 7 bases between. This CDR3 is CASSATVSGNTIYF. The CDR3, as DNA: TGTGCCAGCAGTGCAACGGTCTCTGGAAACACCATATATTTT.

This rearrangement joins TRBV30 to TRBJ1-6; 9 bases match TRBD1. The CDR3 runs 18 residues. V dropped 7 bases and J dropped 0; count of bases not matched to a gene: 13. CDR1 and CDR2 from the germline V gene are GTSNPN and SVGIG (reference sequence). The CDR3 region is CALTKGTGLLSYNSPLHF. The CDR3 DNA follows: TGTGCCTTAACCAAGGGGACAGGGTTGCTCTCCTATAATTCACCCCTCCACTTT.

The count of this clone is one. The chain combines TRBV27 with TRBJ1-1; D is possibly TRBD1 (5 bases). Germline V gene data show CDR1 as MNHEY and CDR2 as SMNVEV (reference sequence). V lost 9 bases and J lost 4, with 12 bases in between. The CDR3 sequence is 12 residues long. The DNA of the CDR3 is TGTGCCAGTAGAGAGAGGGGCACTGAAGCTTTCTTT. The encoded protein is CASRERGTEAFF.

The sample holds one count of this clone. J is TRBJ1-5 and V is TRBV6-5; a weak D match, TRBD1 (5 bases). The CDR3 is made up of 14 amino acids. Trimming left V 6 bases short and J 6 bases short, with 15 bases between. Germline V gene sequence: CDR1 MNHEY, CDR2 SVGAGI. CDR3 sequence reads: CASRMRGSGQPQHF. DNA for the CDR3: TGTGCCAGCAGAATGAGGGGCTCGGGTCAGCCCCAGCATTTT.

The chain links TRBV10-3 to TRBJ1-2, with D perhaps TRBD1 (6 bases). Trimming pared 6 bases from V and 5 bases from J, leaving 16 bases between. The length of the CDR3 is 14 residues. Germline V gene data show CDR1 as ENHRY and CDR2 as SYGVKD. DNA of the CDR3: TGTGCCATCAGACCGGGGGGCGCAGCTTATGGCTACACCTTC. It yields the protein CAIRPGGAAYGYTF.

This chain uses TRBV30 with TRBJ1-4, with D uncertain. CDR1 and CDR2 (germline): GTSNPN, SVGIG (reference sequence). This CDR3 is built from 14 residues. Trimming pared 0 bases from V and 2 bases from J, leaving 7 bases between. CDR3 region: CAWSVGSTNEKLFF. In DNA, the CDR3 is TGTGCCTGGAGTGTGGGGAGCACTAATGAAAAACTGTTTTTT.

The chain carries TRBV5-1 and TRBJ1-4; weak D call: TRBD1 (5 bases). Trimming removed 0 bases at V and 7 bases at J, with 16 bases between. The CDR3 runs 16 residues. CDR1 SGHRS and CDR2 YFSETQ come from the germline V gene. CDR3 sequence (DNA): TGCGCCAGCAGCTTGGGACAGAATTACTTAGGTGAAAAACTGTTTTTT. This gives the protein CASSLGQNYLGEKLFF.

The chain links TRBV29-1 to TRBJ2-7, with 15 bases aligning to TRBD2. With 5 bases clipped from V and 3 bases from J, the junction kept 5 bases outside the gene matches. The CDR3 has 15 residues. CDR1 and CDR2 (germline): SQVTM, ANQGSEA. The CDR3 DNA sequence: TGCAGCGTTAGGGGACTAGCGGGAGGTGACTACGAGCAGTACTTC. This codes for CSVRGLAGGDYEQYF.

This clone is medium-sized in the sample. This chain links TRBV5-5 with TRBJ2-7, with TRBD1 matching 10 bases. Per the germline V gene, CDR1 is SGHKS and CDR2 is YYEKEE (reference sequence). The CDR3 contains 14 residues. Losses at the gene ends were 4 bases for V and 6 bases for J; bases not matched to a gene: 7. CDR3 in amino acids: CASSGGQGTVEQYF. CDR3 bases: TGTGCCAGCAGCGGGGGACAGGGGACGGTCGAGCAGTACTTC.

V gene TRBV29-1 combines with J gene TRBJ1-1; D not certain. Per the germline V gene, CDR1 is SQVTM and CDR2 is ANQGSEA. V was clipped by 2 bases and J by 2 bases, with 12 bases between them. The length of the CDR3 is 14 residues. The CDR3 is CSVEPRVSNTEAFF. CDR3 nucleotide sequence: TGCAGCGTTGAACCTCGAGTAAGTAACACTGAAGCTTTCTTT.

The chain couples TRBV3-1 (or the pseudogene TRBV3-2) to TRBJ2-7; 10 bases match TRBD2. The CDR3 consists of 16 residues. V was clipped by 1 base and J by 3 bases; unmatched bases: 6. Germline V gene sequence: CDR1 LGHDT, CDR2 YNNKEL (reference sequence). The DNA for the CDR3 is TGTGCCAGCAGCCAAGTTGAACTAGCGGGACGCTACGAGCAGTACTTC. This translates into CASSQVELAGRYEQYF.

Comments on this clone: Other DNA sequences in the sample encode the same CDR3. The chain uses TRBV9 and TRBJ2-1, with D uncertain. The CDR3 consists of 13 residues. V lost 0 bases and J 4 bases, leaving 5 bases between the germline ends. In germline, CDR1 is SGDLS, CDR2 YYNGEE. The DNA for the CDR3 is TGTGCCAGCAGCGTAGGTATATACAATGAGCAGTTCTTC. Its translation is CASSVGIYNEQFF.

V usage is TRBV29-1 and J usage is TRBJ2-6; D unresolved. The germline V gene encodes CDR1 SQVTM and CDR2 ANQGSEA. Trimming pared 5 bases from V and 0 bases from J, leaving 11 bases between. The CDR3 length is 15 residues. Here the CDR3 reads CSVSYGSSGANVLTF. In DNA form, the CDR3 reads TGCAGCGTTTCTTACGGCAGCTCTGGGGCCAACGTCCTGACTTTC.

The gene calls are TRBV12-3 or TRBV12-4 and TRBJ2-3, with D unclear. The V and J ends lost 7 bases and 7 bases respectively, with 12 bases between them. The CDR3 contains 12 residues. In DNA, the CDR3 is TGTGCCAGCATGTATGATGGTAATACGCAGTATTTT. This gives the protein CASMYDGNTQYF.

The V and J genes are TRBV4-2 and TRBJ2-7, with D unresolved. Trimming took 4 bases from V and 6 from J, leaving 10 bases between them. CDR3 length equals 12 residues. Germline CDR1 is LGHNA and CDR2 is YNFKEQ. The CDR3 sequence: CASSRASGEQYF. CDR3 in DNA: TGTGCCAGCAGCCGGGCTTCGGGCGAGCAGTACTTC.

V is TRBV2 and J is TRBJ2-3, with D unclear. Germline loops: CDR1 SNHLY, CDR2 FYNNEI. This CDR3 comprises 13 residues. Between the trimmed V and J ends, which lost 7 bases and 0 bases, there was a span of 8 bases. For the CDR3, the DNA is TGTGCCAGCACGGCCGATAGCACAGATACGCAGTATTTT. It encodes CASTADSTDTQYF.

This clone showed up just a few times. The chain has TRBV11-2 and TRBJ1-2; tentative D call: TRBD1 (6 bases). Deletions cut 1 base from V and 4 bases from J, with 7 bases between. The CDR3 is made up of 13 amino acids. Per the germline V gene, CDR1 is SGHAT and CDR2 is FQNNGV. CDR3 sequence reads: CASSLGQAYGYTF. CDR3 DNA: TGTGCCAGCAGCTTAGGACAGGCCTATGGCTACACCTTC. Full variable domain (outside the CDR3, taken from reference TRBV11-2 and TRBJ1-2): EAGVAQSPRYKIIEKRQSVAFWCNPISGHATLYWYQQILGQGPKLLIQFQNNGVVDDSQLPKDRFSAERLKGVDSTLKIQPAKLEDSAVYLCASSLGQAYGYTFGSGTRLTVV.

This rearrangement joins TRBV24-1 to TRBJ2-2; D gene unclear. There are 12 residues in the CDR3. Trimming shortened V by 1 base and J by 5 bases, and 1 base separated the two germline ends. Germline assignment: CDR1 KGHDR and CDR2 SFDVKD. CDR3 sequence reads: CATSDLTGELFF. CDR3 nucleotides: TGTGCCACCAGTGATTTAACCGGGGAGCTGTTTTTT.

This chain connects TRBV7-9 to TRBJ1-5; 7 bases fit TRBD1. This CDR3 region has 18 residues. V was pared by 5 bases and J by 0 bases, with 13 bases of the junction left unmatched. In germline, CDR1 is SEHNR, CDR2 FQNEAQ (reference sequence). The CDR3 DNA is TGTGCCAGCAGCCGACAGGGCGCTGGGGAATATAGCAATCAGCCCCAGCATTTT. It encodes CASSRQGAGEYSNQPQHF.

The chain joins TRBV12-3 or TRBV12-4 to TRBJ2-3; D unresolved. V lost 0 bases and J 4 bases, leaving 5 bases between the germline ends. There are 13 residues in the CDR3. The CDR3 region is CASSLARSDTQYF. CDR3 in DNA: TGTGCCAGCAGTTTAGCTCGATCAGATACGCAGTATTTT.

The chain combines TRBV10-1 with TRBJ2-7; D is perhaps TRBD2 (5 bases). Germline CDR1 WNHNN, CDR2 SYGVQD (reference sequence). The CDR3 consists of 15 residues. V dropped 8 bases and J dropped 2 bases, with 19 bases sitting between them. The CDR3 DNA sequence: TGCGCCAGCTCTTGGGAGCGCGACAACCCCTACGAGCAGTACTTC. It specifies CASSWERDNPYEQYF.

For this clone: It is likely a read error, because the conserved phenylalanine at the end of the CDR3 is missing. Because the CDR3's place on the DNA is in doubt, the DNA is left out and the CDR3 is given as listed by TCRdb. The V gene is TRBV7-9, the J gene TRBJ2-3; the table's D call TRBD1 went unverified against the DNA. The CDR3 is 12 amino acids in total, end residues counted. Germline CDR1 reads SEHNR; CDR2 reads FQNEAQ (reference sequence). CDR3 protein: CASSLGPSQGVL.

The chain carries TRBV7-9 and TRBJ1-3; TRBD1 agrees at 7 bases. V trimming: 6 bases; J trimming: 0 bases; junction bases outside the gene matches: 8. The CDR3 is 16 residues long. Germline V gene data show CDR1 as SEHNR and CDR2 as FQNEAQ (reference sequence). CDR3 sequence (DNA): TGTGCCAGCAGTTCTCCAACAGGGGACTCTGGAAACACCATATATTTT. This sequence encodes CASSSPTGDSGNTIYF.

In DNA form, the CDR3 reads TGTGCCAGCAGCATTGGGATGAACACTGAAGCTTTCTTT. Translation gives CASSIGMNTEAFF. The chain joins TRBV9 to TRBJ1-1; D is uncertain. The V gene lost 4 bases and the J gene lost 0 bases, with 7 bases spanning the gap. The CDR3 contains 13 residues. Germline-derived CDR1 and CDR2 are SGDLS and YYNGEE.

This rearrangement joins TRBV30 to TRBJ1-4; the D gene is possibly TRBD1 (6 bases). The germline V and J ends were trimmed by 2 bases and 7 bases, with 11 bases remaining between them. CDR3 length: 13 residues. Germline CDR1 and CDR2: GTSNPN and SVGIG (reference sequence). CDR3 protein: CAWSQGMGEKLFF. Written as DNA, the CDR3 is TGTGCCTGGAGTCAGGGGATGGGTGAAAAACTGTTTTTT.

The chain links TRBV12-3 or TRBV12-4 to TRBJ1-2; maybe TRBD1 (6 bases). CDR3 length: 13 amino acids. V was trimmed by 3 bases and J by 4 bases, leaving 9 bases between them. The CDR3 here is CASSFQGTYGYTF. DNA of the CDR3: TGTGCCAGCAGTTTTCAGGGGACCTATGGCTACACCTTC.

The chain uses TRBV11-3 and TRBJ1-1; D is possibly TRBD1 (5 bases). This CDR3 has 14 amino acids. Trimming removed 5 bases at V and 0 bases at J, with 10 bases between. Germline V lookup: CDR1 SGHNT, CDR2 YENEEA. The CDR3 region is CASSPGRVNTEAFF. The CDR3 nucleotides are TGTGCCAGCAGCCCCGGCAGGGTGAACACTGAAGCTTTCTTT.